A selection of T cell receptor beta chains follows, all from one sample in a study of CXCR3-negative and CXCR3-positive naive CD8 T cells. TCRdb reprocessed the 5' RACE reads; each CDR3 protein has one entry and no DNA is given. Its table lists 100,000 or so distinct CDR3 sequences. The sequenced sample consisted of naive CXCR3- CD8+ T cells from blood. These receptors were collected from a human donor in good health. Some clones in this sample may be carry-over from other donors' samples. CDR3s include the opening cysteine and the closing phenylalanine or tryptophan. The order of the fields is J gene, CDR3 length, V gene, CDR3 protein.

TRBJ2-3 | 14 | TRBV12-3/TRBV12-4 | CASRRAGVTDTQYF
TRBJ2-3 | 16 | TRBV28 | CASKEGGSFSTDTQYF
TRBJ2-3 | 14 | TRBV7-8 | CASSLVFHTDTQYF
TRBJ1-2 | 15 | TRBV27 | CASSLAGLRGYGYTF
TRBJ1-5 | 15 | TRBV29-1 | CSVEGGITVNQPQHF
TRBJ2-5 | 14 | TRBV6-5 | CASSPGQGRETQYF
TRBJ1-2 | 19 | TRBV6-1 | CASSTLGTLGISANYGYTF
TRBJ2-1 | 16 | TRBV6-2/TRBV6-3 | CASSYPTSGVYNEQFF
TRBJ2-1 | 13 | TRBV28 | CASSLMASSMQFF
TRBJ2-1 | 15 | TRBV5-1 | CASSPPSASINEQFF
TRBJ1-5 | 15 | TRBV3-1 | CASSQDQGPHEPQHF
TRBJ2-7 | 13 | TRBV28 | CASSFWEGNEQYF
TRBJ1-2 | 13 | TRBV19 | CASSRGFNYGYTF
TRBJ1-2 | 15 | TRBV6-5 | CASSYSLGAVNGYTF
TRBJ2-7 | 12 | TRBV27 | CASSYGVGEQYF
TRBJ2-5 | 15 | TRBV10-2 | CASSEGYRSPETQYF
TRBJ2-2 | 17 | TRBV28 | CASSRGTRRLYTGELFF
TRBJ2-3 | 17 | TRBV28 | CASSFGAGEVHTDTQYF
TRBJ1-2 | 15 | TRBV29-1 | CSVEPRDSEFYGYTF
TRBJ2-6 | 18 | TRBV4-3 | CASSLETGGYSGANVLTF
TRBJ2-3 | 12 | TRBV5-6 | CASSWGTDTQYF
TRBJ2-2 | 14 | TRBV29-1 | CSVLGTRTAGELFF
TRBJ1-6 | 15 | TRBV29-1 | CSAQLGPMINSPLHF
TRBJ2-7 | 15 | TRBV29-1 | CSVGTSGGVSYEQYF
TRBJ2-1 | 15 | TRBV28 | CASSDQFLAGDGAFF
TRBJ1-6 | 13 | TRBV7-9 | CASEGTDNSPLHF
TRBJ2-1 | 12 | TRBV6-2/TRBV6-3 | CASRGAYNEQFF
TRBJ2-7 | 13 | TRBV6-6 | CASSWTSGYEQYF
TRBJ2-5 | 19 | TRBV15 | CATSSPLGTGPYLEETQYF